The TCR beta chain under discussion was sequenced for a study of shared clonotypes between healthy human individuals. Genomic DNA (from each subset) was split evenly across several immunoSEQ plates. Each PCR replicate run on unsorted PBMC took in 300 to 350 ng DNA, approximately 30,000 T cell genomes. Sequencing on ten immunoSEQ deep assay plates was performed for unsorted PBMC DNA. TCRdb keeps only in-frame clones here, not all; method: immunoSEQ multiplex PCR. Of around 500,000 clones in the sample, around 80% were seen once. This clone has just a few counts. The sequencing sample was made of PBMCs. This sequence was found in a woman between 40 and 50 years old in good health. Some clones in this sample may be carry-over from other donors' samples.

The DNA of the CDR3 is TGTGCCAGCACTTATCTCAGGGACGGCGGCACTGAAGCTTTCTTT. Its protein is CASTYLRDGGTEAFF. J is TRBJ1-1 and V is TRBV6-1, with a tentative D call TRBD1 (5 bases). V was cut by 7 bases and J by 4 bases, with 19 bases left in between. Germline loops: CDR1 MNHNS, CDR2 SASEGT. The CDR3 runs 15 residues.